Sequencing of this T cell receptor beta chain was carried out in a study of blood T cell repertoires in COVID-19. Some clones are missing from TCRdb's copy, which holds only in-frame ones; the method was immunoSEQ multiplex PCR. In the table there are over 95,000 clones, 75% to 90% of which are singletons. This TCR derives from an older woman with COVID-19, enrolled during active disease. The specimen was peripheral blood.

The CDR3 bases are TGTGCCAGCAGTGACGCGGGGGGGCCGGAAGATACGCAGTATTTT. Residues: CASSDAGGPEDTQYF. The V and J genes are TRBV6-4 and TRBJ2-3; 9 positions match TRBD2. CDR1 and CDR2 from the germline V gene are MRHNA and SNTAGT. The junction had 5 bases not matched to a gene; V was cut back by 2 bases and J by 5 bases. This CDR3 spans 15 amino acids.